This TCR beta chain emerged from a study of blood T cell repertoires in COVID-19. On the study more broadly: COVID-19 samples collected from the United States, Italy and Spain covered acute and convalescent phases.

In the source study's methods: Reference gene primer amplification gave estimated nucleated cell counts. TCRdb's copy holds only in-frame clones and misses some; the assay was immunoSEQ multiplex PCR. D and trimming come from the DNA, and the V and J calls and clone size come from that table. The data hold approximately 190,000 clones, with around four fifths observed a single time. The V end lost 3 bases, the J end lost 0 bases, and 15 bases lay between the germline ends. The CDR3 extends over 17 amino acids. The germline V gene encodes CDR1 SGHKS and CDR2 YYEKEE (reference sequence). The sequencing input was peripheral blood. This clonotype originated in a man aged 25 to 45 with active or convalescent COVID-19. The chain links TRBV5-5 to TRBJ1-4; tentative D call: TRBD1 (6 bases). The CDR3 loop reads CASSSLTGSATNEKLFF. CDR3 sequence (DNA): TGTGCCAGCAGCTCGCTAACAGGGAGTGCAACTAATGAAAAACTGTTTTTT.